Listed below are T cell receptor beta chains from one sample, sequenced in a study of T cell responses to AZD1222 COVID-19 vaccine. Produced via immunoSEQ multiplex PCR; TCRdb's table is partial and in-frame only. The repertoire holds 130,000 or so clones, 90% to 95% seen once, with 6% to 7% in the top ten. The starting material was peripheral blood, obtained on day 0 of AZD1222 vaccination. The receptors stem from an adult in good health. CDR3s include the opening cysteine and the closing phenylalanine or tryptophan. The D gene is left open where the match is weak. Size tells how often a clone was seen (once, few, many) or the class of an expanded clone, and some rows leave it out.

d_call clone_size j_call v_call cdr3_nt cdr3_aa
TRBD2 . TRBJ2-1 TRBV7-8 TGTGCCAGCAGCTTAGCACTAGCGGGATTCAATGAGCAGTTCTTC CASSLALAGFNEQFF
. once TRBJ2-3 TRBV3-1/TRBV3-2 TGTGCCAGCAGCCAAGATAGGCGGAATACGCAGTATTTT CASSQDRRNTQYF
. . TRBJ1-2 TRBV5-8 TGTGCCAGCAGCTTGGCGAGGACCCAGAGAAACTATGGCTACACCTTC CASSLARTQRNYGYTF
TRBD1 . TRBJ2-7 TRBV5-1 TGCGCCAGCAGCCCAGACAGGGGCTACGAGCAGTACTTC CASSPDRGYEQYF
TRBD1 . TRBJ2-2 TRBV6-1 TGTGCCAGCAACATTCAGGGGGCGAACACCGGGGAGCTGTTTTTT CASNIQGANTGELFF
. . TRBJ1-4 TRBV5-5 TGTGCCAGCAGCACGGGGGACATCGCGCGCCCAAATGAAAAACTGTTTTTT CASSTGDIARPNEKLFF
. . TRBJ1-1 TRBV11-1 TGTGCCAGCAGCCCCACGGAGAACACTGAAGCTTTCTTT CASSPTENTEAFF
. . TRBJ1-6 TRBV13 TGTGCCCCCTTTAAGGAGGGGCGCCATTTTTCACCCCTCCACTTT CAPFKEGRHFSPLHF
TRBD1 . TRBJ2-2 TRBV11-3 TGTGCCAGCAGCTTAAACAGGGGGCAGGGCGGGGAGCTGTTTTTT CASSLNRGQGGELFF
. . TRBJ2-2 TRBV7-3 TGTGCCAGCAGCTTGCTCGGGAGCACCGGGGAGCTGTTTTTT CASSLLGSTGELFF
. . TRBJ1-2 TRBV4-2 TGTGCCAGCAGCCGCGGGGACTCTAACTATGGCTACACCTTC CASSRGDSNYGYTF
. . TRBJ1-1 TRBV7-9 TGTGCCAGCAGCCCAAAGGTTGAAGCTTTCTTT CASSPKVEAFF
. . TRBJ1-2 TRBV3-1/TRBV3-2 TGTGCCAGCAGCCTTAATACCCCTAACTATGGCTACACCTTC CASSLNTPNYGYTF
TRBD1 . TRBJ2-5 TRBV7-8 TGTGCCAGCAGCGGAAACACAGGGGGTGGAGAGACCCAGTACTTC CASSGNTGGGETQYF
TRBD2 . TRBJ2-7 TRBV6-5 TGTGCCAGCAGTTACTCGGGGACTAGCGGGACCTACGAGCAGTACTTC CASSYSGTSGTYEQYF
TRBD1 . TRBJ2-5 TRBV7-2 TGTGCCAGCAGCTTTATGGTCAGAGGGGGCGAAGAGACCCAGTACTTC CASSFMVRGGEETQYF
. . TRBJ1-2 TRBV7-2 TGTGCCAGCAGCTTTGCAGGGTCTAACTATGGCTACACCTTC CASSFAGSNYGYTF
TRBD1 . TRBJ1-4 TRBV5-4 TGTGCCAGCAGCTCTGGACAGGCCCGGGAAAAACTGTTTTTT CASSSGQAREKLFF
. . TRBJ1-1 TRBV27 TGTGCCAGCAGTAGAATTACAGTTATGAACACTGAAGCTTTCTTT CASSRITVMNTEAFF
. . TRBJ1-5 TRBV19 TGTGCCTGTACCGGGGCAGCTTATCAGCCCCAGCATTTT CACTGAAYQPQHF
. . TRBJ1-1 TRBV28 TGTGCCAGCAGTTTAGGGGTTATGAACACTGAAGCTTTCTTT CASSLGVMNTEAFF
. once TRBJ1-2 TRBV6-5 TGTGCCAGCAGTTACTCGATGGCAGGGGATAGCTATGGCTACACCTTC CASSYSMAGDSYGYTF
. . TRBJ2-1 TRBV6-2/TRBV6-3 TGTGCCAGCAGCTCCGGTGGCAATGAGCAGTTCTTC CASSSGGNEQFF
TRBD2 . TRBJ2-1 TRBV24-1 TGTGCCAGACCTACTAGCGGGAGGAAGTACAATGAGCAGTTCTTC CARPTSGRKYNEQFF
. . TRBJ2-1 TRBV4-3 TGCGCCAGCAGCCAAGTACCTAGCAGGGGTGAGCAGTTCTTC CASSQVPSRGEQFF
TRBD2 . TRBJ2-1 TRBV6-1 TGTGCCAGCAGTGAGCCGGGACTAGCCTACAATGAGCAGTTCTTC CASSEPGLAYNEQFF
. . TRBJ2-7 TRBV7-8 TGTGCCAGCAGCTTAGCGCAACCCTACGAGCAGTACTTC CASSLAQPYEQYF
TRBD1 . TRBJ2-2 TRBV6-4 TGTGCCAGCAGAGCGACAGGGATGGCCGGGGAGCTGTTTTTT CASRATGMAGELFF
TRBD2 once TRBJ2-3 TRBV29-1 TGCAGCGTTGATCCGCCTAGCGGGATAGCGGATACGCAGTATTTT CSVDPPSGIADTQYF
. . TRBJ1-6 TRBV2 TGTGCCAGCAGTCTGACCGCCCTCCACTTT CASSLTALHF
. . TRBJ2-1 TRBV27 TGTGCCAGCAGTTTATTTGCGAGCTCCTACAATGAGCAGTTCTTC CASSLFASSYNEQFF
. few TRBJ2-5 TRBV12-3/TRBV12-4 TGTGCCAGCAGTTTCTCGCTGGGGACCCAGTACTTC CASSFSLGTQYF
. . TRBJ2-3 TRBV28 TGTGCCAGCACCGGCGGGGTGGGGGCAGATACGCAGTATTTT CASTGGVGADTQYF
. . TRBJ1-3 TRBV6-5 TGTGCCAGCAGTTCTATAGGGGGCTCTGGAAACACCATATATTTT CASSSIGGSGNTIYF
. . TRBJ1-3 TRBV7-2 TGTGCCAGCAGCCCGCGGGTCACAGGCTCTGGAAACACCATATATTTT CASSPRVTGSGNTIYF
TRBD1 . TRBJ1-4 TRBV7-8 TGTGCCAGCAGCTCGGACAGGGTTAAAACTAATGAAAAACTGTTTTTT CASSSDRVKTNEKLFF
TRBD2 . TRBJ2-1 TRBV10-3 TGTGCCATCAGCCAGACTAGCGGGAGTTACAATGAGCAGTTCTTC CAISQTSGSYNEQFF
. once TRBJ1-1 TRBV20-1 TGCAGTGCTAGTGGGGGGCAATCCATGAACACTGAAGCTTTCTTT CSASGGQSMNTEAFF
. . TRBJ2-7 TRBV9 TGTGCCAGCAGCGTAGAAGGACTAAGCTCCTACGAGCAGTACTTC CASSVEGLSSYEQYF
. . TRBJ2-7 TRBV11-2 TGTGCCAGCAGGTATTGGGGCCTCGAGCAGTACTTC CASRYWGLEQYF
. . TRBJ2-7 TRBV28 TGTGCCAGCAGTTCCTCCCGATCCCGTACCTACGAGCAGTACTTC CASSSSRSRTYEQYF
TRBD1 once TRBJ1-1 TRBV6-6 TGTGCCAGCAGTCCCCGGACAGGGAGGACTGAAGCTTTCTTT CASSPRTGRTEAFF